Listed here is a single TCR beta chain. Its recognized antigen is unknown. Base qualities are missing; no much larger clone stands one base away. Inclusive of the bounding cysteine and phenylalanine, the CDR3 is 15 residues long. Only CDR3 DNA is held: 45 bases, read in frame from base 1. Based on the germline V gene, the CDR1 and CDR2 sequences are MGHRA and YSYEKL. Between the V and J ends, shortened by 0 bases and 6 bases respectively, the junction contains 13 bases. This sample stems from a study of identical twins (dated by TCRdb to the mid-2010s). About the full investigation: To test whether fetal clonotypes persist, this study deep-sequenced TCR alpha and beta repertoires from monozygotic twins, from unrelated adults of various ages, and from cord blood. To rule out contamination, the twin experiments were replicated at different times with different library preparation protocols. What the authors observed across the whole study: Zero-insertion analyses could be partly confounded by invariant T cells such as MAIT and iNKT, although diverse VJ usage argued against such confounding for most clonotypes. Excess twin sharing in beta out-of-frame sequences was weaker because fewer shared sequences lowered the signal-to-noise ratio. Out-of-frame TCR alpha sequences shared between twins showed an excess of low generation-probability sequences compared with coincidental sharing between unrelated individuals. Abundant cord blood beta clonotypes carried fewer insertions; young adult naive repertoires showed a weaker similar trend, while memory repertoires showed none. Because the same donors could not be followed over many years, the conclusions depended on cross-sectional statistical analysis. In monozygotic twins, recombination models systematically underestimated out-of-frame TCR alpha sharing, but the models matched the sharing seen between unrelated individuals.

Every donor in the study was a healthy Caucasian. The twin cohort consisted of three pairs of female monozygotic twins, all aged about 18 to 30 years. Peripheral blood mononuclear cells were the source from which RNA for the TCR libraries was isolated. Library generation was performed with 5' RACE. This sample was sequenced with an Illumina HiSeq 2000. Template switching introduced a universal primer binding site; the final cDNA contained a unique molecular identifier, enabling accurate counting of TCR cDNA molecules. Specific primers in the conserved constant-segment region were used to synthesize first-strand cDNA for the TCR alpha and beta chains. To control for contamination, every cDNA library carried two barcodes: a SMART-Mk sample barcode plus Illumina barcodes. TruSeq adapter sequences along with Illumina sample barcodes were introduced in two successive PCR steps. TCR alpha and beta cDNA libraries were sequenced on the Illumina HiSeq platform with custom primers. Per the original workflow: MiGEC was used to process raw reads and extract unique molecular identifiers, and MiXCR was used to find CDR3 positions. Recombination models were inferred per individual with the repgenHMM and IGoR tools using an EM algorithm. The tcR package in R was used for shared clonotype analysis, with sharing normalized by the product of cloneset sizes. To study raw recombination free of thymic and clonal selection effects, out-of-frame nonproductive sequences were analyzed. In TCRdb, the public reads were trimmed at Q25 with fastp and aligned with MiXCR, with productive beta chains retained. Every CDR3 protein is listed once, alongside the most common genes and DNA of its rows. The V and J calls and clone size come from TCRdb's table, not from the authors' own analysis. This sample is represented by about 570,000 distinct CDR3 sequences; just under 10% of them were singletons. The ten largest clones represent under 3% of the sample.

These data were likewise used in another study, on yellow fever vaccine responses in identical twins. Looking at the second paper: The authors reported that the T cell response to vaccination in identical twins appeared partly convergent and partly personalized. In identical twins, the study followed T cell clones that responded to the vaccine with precision.

This TCR was recovered from a woman younger than 30 in good health. Material for sequencing was PBMCs. This chain joins TRBV4-1 to TRBJ2-3; a tentative D call is TRBD2 (6 bases match). CDR3 loop: CASSQDLASRDTQYF. The sequenced DNA is TGCGCCAGCAGCCAAGATCTAGCGTCCCGCGATACGCAGTATTTT.